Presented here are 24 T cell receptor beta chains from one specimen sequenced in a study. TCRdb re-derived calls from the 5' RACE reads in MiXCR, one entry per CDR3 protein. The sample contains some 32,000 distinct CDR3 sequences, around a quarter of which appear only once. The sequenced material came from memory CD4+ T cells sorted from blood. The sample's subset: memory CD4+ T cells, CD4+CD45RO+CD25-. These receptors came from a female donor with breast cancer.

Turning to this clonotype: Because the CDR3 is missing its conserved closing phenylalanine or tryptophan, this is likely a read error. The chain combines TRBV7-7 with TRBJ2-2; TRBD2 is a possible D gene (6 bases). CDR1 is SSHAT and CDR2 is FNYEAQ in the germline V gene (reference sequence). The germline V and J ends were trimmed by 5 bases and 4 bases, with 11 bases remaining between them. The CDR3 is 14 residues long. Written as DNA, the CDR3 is TGTGCCAGCAGCGCGGGACTCGCCACCGGGGAGCTGTTTTCT. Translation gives CASSAGLATGELFS.

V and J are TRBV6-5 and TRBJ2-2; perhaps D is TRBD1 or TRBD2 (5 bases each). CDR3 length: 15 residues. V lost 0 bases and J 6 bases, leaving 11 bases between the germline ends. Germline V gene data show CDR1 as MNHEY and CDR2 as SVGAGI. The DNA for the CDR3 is TGTGCCAGCAGTTACTCGATGTTGGGGGCCGGGGAGCTGTTTTTT. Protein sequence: CASSYSMLGAGELFF.

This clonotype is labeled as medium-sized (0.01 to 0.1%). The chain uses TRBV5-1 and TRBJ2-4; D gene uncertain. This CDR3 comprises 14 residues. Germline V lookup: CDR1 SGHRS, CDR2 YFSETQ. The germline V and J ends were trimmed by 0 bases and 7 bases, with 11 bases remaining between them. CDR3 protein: CASSLGGSENIQYF. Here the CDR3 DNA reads TGCGCCAGCAGCTTGGGGGGATCGGAGAACATTCAGTACTTC.

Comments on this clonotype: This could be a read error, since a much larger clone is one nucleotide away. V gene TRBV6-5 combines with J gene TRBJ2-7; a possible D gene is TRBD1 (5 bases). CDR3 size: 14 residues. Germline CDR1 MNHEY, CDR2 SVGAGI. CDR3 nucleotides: TGTGCCAGCAGTTACCGGACAACGCCCTACAAGCAGTACTTC. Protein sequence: CASSYRTTPYKQYF.

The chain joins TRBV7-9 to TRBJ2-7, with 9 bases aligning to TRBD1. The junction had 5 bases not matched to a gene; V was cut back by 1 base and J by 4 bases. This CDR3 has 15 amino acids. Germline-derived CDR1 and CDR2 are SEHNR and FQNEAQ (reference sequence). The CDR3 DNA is TGTGCCAGCAGCTTAGTACAGGGGGCTCGGTACGAGCAGTACTTC. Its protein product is CASSLVQGARYEQYF.

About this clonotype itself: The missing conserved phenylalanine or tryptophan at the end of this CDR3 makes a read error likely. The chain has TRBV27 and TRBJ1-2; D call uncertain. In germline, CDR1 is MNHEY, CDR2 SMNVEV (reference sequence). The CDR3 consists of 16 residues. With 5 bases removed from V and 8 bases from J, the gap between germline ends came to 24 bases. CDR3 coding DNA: TGTGCCAGCAGTCCAAAACAGAGGCCTATAGTAAACGGCTACACCCTC. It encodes CASSPKQRPIVNGYTL.

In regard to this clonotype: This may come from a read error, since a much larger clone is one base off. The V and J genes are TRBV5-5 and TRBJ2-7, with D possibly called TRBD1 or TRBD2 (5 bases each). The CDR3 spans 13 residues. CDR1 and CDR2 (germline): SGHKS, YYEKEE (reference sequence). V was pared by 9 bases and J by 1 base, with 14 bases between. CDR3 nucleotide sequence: TGTGCCAACCGGGGACCGCCGTCCTACGAGCAGTACTTC. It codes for CANRGPPSYEQYF.

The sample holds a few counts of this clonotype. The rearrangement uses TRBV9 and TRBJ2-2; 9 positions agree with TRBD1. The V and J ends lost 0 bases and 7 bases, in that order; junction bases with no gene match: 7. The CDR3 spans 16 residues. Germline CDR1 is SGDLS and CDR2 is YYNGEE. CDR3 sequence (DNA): TGTGCCAGCAGCGTAGGGGACAGGGTAGGAAACGGGGAGCTGTTTTTT. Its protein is CASSVGDRVGNGELFF.

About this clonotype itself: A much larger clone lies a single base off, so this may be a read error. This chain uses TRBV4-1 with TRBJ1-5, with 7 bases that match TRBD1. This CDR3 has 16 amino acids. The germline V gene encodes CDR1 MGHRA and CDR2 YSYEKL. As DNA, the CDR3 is TGCGCCAGCAGCCAAGAGTTTGGACAGGCCAATCAGCCCCAGCGTTTT. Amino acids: CASSQEFGQANQPQRF.

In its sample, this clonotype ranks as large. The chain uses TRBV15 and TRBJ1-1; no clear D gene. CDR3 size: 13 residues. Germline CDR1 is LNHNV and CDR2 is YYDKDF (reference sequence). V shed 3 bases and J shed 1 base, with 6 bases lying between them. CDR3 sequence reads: CATSSKENTEAFF. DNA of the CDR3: TGTGCCACCAGCAGCAAAGAGAACACTGAAGCTTTCTTT.

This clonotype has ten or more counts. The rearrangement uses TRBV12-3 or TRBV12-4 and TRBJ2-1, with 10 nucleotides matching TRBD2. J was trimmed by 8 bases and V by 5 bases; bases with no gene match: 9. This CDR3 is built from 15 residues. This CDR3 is CASSQGAGGFYEQFF. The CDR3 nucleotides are TGTGCCAGCAGTCAGGGAGCGGGGGGGTTCTATGAGCAGTTCTTC.

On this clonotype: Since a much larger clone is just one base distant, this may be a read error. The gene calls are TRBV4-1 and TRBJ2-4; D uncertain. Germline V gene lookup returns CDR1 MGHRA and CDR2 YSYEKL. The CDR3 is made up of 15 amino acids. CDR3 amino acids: CASSQASVAKNIRYF. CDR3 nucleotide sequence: TGCGCCAGCAGCCAAGCCAGTGTAGCCAAAAACATTCGGTACTTC.

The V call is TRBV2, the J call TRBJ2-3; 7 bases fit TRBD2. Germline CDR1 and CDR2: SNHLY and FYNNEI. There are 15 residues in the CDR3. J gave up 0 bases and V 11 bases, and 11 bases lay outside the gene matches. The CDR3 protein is CAGLYWRESTDTQYF. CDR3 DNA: TGTGCCGGCCTTTATTGGCGGGAGAGCACAGATACGCAGTATTTT.

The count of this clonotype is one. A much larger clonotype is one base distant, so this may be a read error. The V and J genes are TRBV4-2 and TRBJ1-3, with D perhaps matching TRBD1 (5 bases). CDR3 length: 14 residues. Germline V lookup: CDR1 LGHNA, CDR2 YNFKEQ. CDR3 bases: TGTGCCAGCAGCCAAGTGTCAGGGACGAACATCATATATTTT. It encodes CASSQVSGTNIIYF.

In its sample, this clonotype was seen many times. CDR3 protein: CASSLRRRQWGADTQYF. The CDR3 bases are TGTGCCAGCAGTTTGCGCCGGCGACAGTGGGGGGCAGATACGCAGTATTTT. J is TRBJ2-3 and V is TRBV27, with a tentative D call TRBD2 (6 bases). Germline V gives CDR1 MNHEY, CDR2 SMNVEV (reference sequence). This CDR3 region has 17 residues. The V and J ends lost 3 bases and 4 bases respectively, with 20 bases between them.

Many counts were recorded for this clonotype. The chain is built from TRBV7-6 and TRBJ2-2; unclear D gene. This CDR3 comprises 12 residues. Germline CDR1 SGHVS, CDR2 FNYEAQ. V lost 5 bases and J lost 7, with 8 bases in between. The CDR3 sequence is CASSPPNGELFF. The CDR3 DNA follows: TGTGCCAGCAGCCCTCCCAACGGGGAGCTGTTTTTT. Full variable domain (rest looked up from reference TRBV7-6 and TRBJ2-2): GAGVSQSPRYKVTKRGQDVALRCDPISGHVSLYWYRQALGQGPEFLTYFNYEAQQDKSGLPNDRFSAERPEGSISTLTIQRTEQRDSAMYRCASSPPNGELFFGEGSRLTVL.

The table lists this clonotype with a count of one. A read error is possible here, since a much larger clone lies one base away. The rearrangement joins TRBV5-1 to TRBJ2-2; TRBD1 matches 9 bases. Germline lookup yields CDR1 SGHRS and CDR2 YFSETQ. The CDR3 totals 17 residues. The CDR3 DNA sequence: TGCACCAGCAGCATCCATGGACAGGGGCAGAACACCGGGGAGCTGTTTTTT. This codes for CTSSIHGQGQNTGELFF.

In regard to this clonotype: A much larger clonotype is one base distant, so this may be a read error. The CDR3, as DNA: TGCAGTGCTAGTAGCGACCGCCGATATAGCAATCAGCCCCAGCATTTT. Translation gives CSASSDRRYSNQPQHF. The J gene is TRBJ1-5, the V gene TRBV20-1, with D unresolved. Germline values: CDR1 DFQATT, CDR2 SNEGSKA (reference sequence). The CDR3 contains 16 residues. V lost 3 bases, J lost 0 bases, and 15 bases lay in between.

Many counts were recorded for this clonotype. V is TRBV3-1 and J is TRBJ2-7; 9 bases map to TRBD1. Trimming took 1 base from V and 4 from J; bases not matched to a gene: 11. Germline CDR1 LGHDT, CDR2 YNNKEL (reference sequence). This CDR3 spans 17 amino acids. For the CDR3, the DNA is TGTGCCAGCAGCCAAGGGGGACAGGGCCCCTCCAAATACGAGCAGTACTTC. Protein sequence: CASSQGGQGPSKYEQYF.

CDR3: CASSPRDRGNSPLHF. Here the CDR3 DNA reads TGTGCCAGCAGCCCCCGGGACAGGGGAAATTCACCCCTCCACTTT. This sequence joins TRBV13 and TRBJ1-6; TRBD1 matches at 10 bases. Trimming took 5 bases from V and 7 from J; bases not matched to a gene: 5. From germline, CDR1 is PRHDT and CDR2 FYEKMQ (reference sequence). The CDR3 extends over 15 amino acids. The entire variable domain, with the rest obtained from reference TRBV13 and TRBJ1-6, is as follows: AAGVIQSPRHLIKEKRETATLKCYPIPRHDTVYWYQQGPGQDPQFLISFYEKMQSDKGSIPDRFSAQQFSDYHSELNMSSLELGDSALYFCASSPRDRGNSPLHFGNGTRLTVT.

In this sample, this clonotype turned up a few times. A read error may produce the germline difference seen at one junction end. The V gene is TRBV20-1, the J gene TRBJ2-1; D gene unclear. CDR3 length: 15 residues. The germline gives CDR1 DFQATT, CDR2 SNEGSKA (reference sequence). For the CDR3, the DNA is TGCAATGCTAGGCCTCCCTCTAGCTCCTACAATGAGCAGTTCTTC. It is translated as CNARPPSSSYNEQFF.

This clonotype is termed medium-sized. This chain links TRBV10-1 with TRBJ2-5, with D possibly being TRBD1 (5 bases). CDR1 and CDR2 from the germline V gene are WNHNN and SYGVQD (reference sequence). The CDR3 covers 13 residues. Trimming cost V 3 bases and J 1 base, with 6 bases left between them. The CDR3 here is CASSDDSQETQYF. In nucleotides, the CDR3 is TGCGCCAGCAGTGATGACAGCCAAGAGACCCAGTACTTC.

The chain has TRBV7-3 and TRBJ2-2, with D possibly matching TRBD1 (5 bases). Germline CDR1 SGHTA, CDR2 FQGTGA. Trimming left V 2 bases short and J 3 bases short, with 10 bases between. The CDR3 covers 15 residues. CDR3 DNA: TGTGCCAGCAGCTTACTCGGACACTACACCGGGGAGCTGTTTTTT. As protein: CASSLLGHYTGELFF.

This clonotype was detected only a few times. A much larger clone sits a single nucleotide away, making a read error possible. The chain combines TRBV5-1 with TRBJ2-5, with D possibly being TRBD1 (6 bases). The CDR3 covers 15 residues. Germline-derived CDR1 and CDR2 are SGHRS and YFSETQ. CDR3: CAGSERTDSQETQYF. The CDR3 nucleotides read TGCGCCGGCAGCGAGCGGACAGACTCCCAAGAGACCCAGTACTTC.